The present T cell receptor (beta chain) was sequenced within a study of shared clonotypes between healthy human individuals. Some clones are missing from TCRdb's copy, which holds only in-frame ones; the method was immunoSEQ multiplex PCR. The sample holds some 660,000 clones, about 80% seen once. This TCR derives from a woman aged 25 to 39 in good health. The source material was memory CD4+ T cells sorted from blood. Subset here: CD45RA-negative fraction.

CDR3 loop: CASSSAGTGGSYEQYF. The CDR3 DNA is TGTGCCAGCAGCTCGGCCGGGACAGGGGGTTCCTACGAGCAGTACTTC. The V gene is TRBV11-2, the J gene TRBJ2-7, with TRBD1 identical over 11 bases. Germline V gene lookup returns CDR1 SGHAT and CDR2 FQNNGV. The CDR3 has 16 amino acids. Trimming removed 4 bases from V and 1 base from J; junction bases left unmatched: 6.